This is a list of T cell receptor beta chains from one sample in a study of immune cell composition in non-small cell lung cancer. Clones were read by immunoSEQ multiplex PCR, and TCRdb kept only the in-frame ones, dropping some. The table records 5,000 or so clones, about three quarters of them present only once. Sequencing was done on a sample of lung tumor tissue. These receptor sequences come from a human donor with non-small cell lung cancer. CDR3s include the opening cysteine and the closing phenylalanine or tryptophan. D genes are given only for firm matches. Clone size appears in some rows only: once, few, many, or a class for an expanded clone.

CDR3 DNA | CDR3 protein | J gene | CDR3 length | V gene | clone size | D gene
TGCGCCAGCAGCTTGGAAGGGGGTGGAACTGAAGCTTTCTTT | CASSLEGGGTEAFF | TRBJ1-1 | 14 | TRBV5-1 | few | -
TGTGCCAGCAGCCCGGACAGGGCACATCAGCCCCAGCATTTT | CASSPDRAHQPQHF | TRBJ1-5 | 14 | TRBV27 | - | TRBD1
TGTGCCAGCAGCGCCGGACAGGGCCCACAAGAGACCCAGTACTTC | CASSAGQGPQETQYF | TRBJ2-5 | 15 | TRBV5-6 | - | TRBD1
TGTGCCAGCTCACCTTCGAGCTTCGGATACGGGAGCGAAGCTTTCTTT | CASSPSSFGYGSEAFF | TRBJ1-1 | 16 | TRBV18 | - | -
TGTGCCTGGAGACGAGGACAGTCGGGAACTGAAGCTTTCTTT | CAWRRGQSGTEAFF | TRBJ1-1 | 14 | TRBV30 | few | -
TGTGCCAGCAGCGTCGACAGGGGGCGCCGCGAGCAGTACTTC | CASSVDRGRREQYF | TRBJ2-7 | 14 | TRBV5-6 | - | TRBD1
TGTGCCAGCAGTTTAGGCAGATCCTACGAGCAGTACTTC | CASSLGRSYEQYF | TRBJ2-7 | 13 | TRBV27 | - | -
TGTGCCAGCAGTGAAGCGCTACAGGCCTCCACGGGGAACACTGAAGCTTTCTTT | CASSEALQASTGNTEAFF | TRBJ1-1 | 18 | TRBV2 | once | -
TGTGCCAGCAGCCCGGGGGGACAGGTCTACGAGCAGTACTTC | CASSPGGQVYEQYF | TRBJ2-7 | 14 | TRBV7-2 | - | -
TGTGCCAGTAGTATCGAGGTGTACAATGAGCAGTTCTTC | CASSIEVYNEQFF | TRBJ2-1 | 13 | TRBV19 | - | -
TGTGCCAGCAGCATCGGGACACCACTCGCTCCAGATACGCAGTATTTT | CASSIGTPLAPDTQYF | TRBJ2-3 | 16 | TRBV7-8 | - | -
TGTGCCAGCACTACTAGCACAGATACGCAGTATTTT | CASTTSTDTQYF | TRBJ2-3 | 12 | TRBV2 | - | -
TGCGCCAGCAGCTTCTGGGGGGAGGAGACTGAAGCTTTCTTT | CASSFWGEETEAFF | TRBJ1-1 | 14 | TRBV4-3 | - | -
TGTGCCAGCGCGGAGTTTGGTCAGCCCCAGCATTTT | CASAEFGQPQHF | TRBJ1-5 | 12 | TRBV6-5 | - | -
TGTGCCAGCAGCTCGGGGGGCCGAGAGACCCAGTACTTC | CASSSGGRETQYF | TRBJ2-5 | 13 | TRBV7-2 | once | -
TGCGCCAGCAGCTTCACAGTAAACACTGAAGCTTTCTTT | CASSFTVNTEAFF | TRBJ1-1 | 13 | TRBV5-1 | - | -
TGTGCCAGCGGGGCCCCCACAGATACGCAGTATTTT | CASGAPTDTQYF | TRBJ2-3 | 12 | TRBV5-5 | once | -
TGCGCCAGCAGCGACAGGGTCCACGAGCAGTACTTC | CASSDRVHEQYF | TRBJ2-7 | 12 | TRBV10-1 | - | TRBD1
TGTGCCAGCAGCGAGGTGGGGGGCGAGCAGTACTTC | CASSEVGGEQYF | TRBJ2-7 | 12 | TRBV11-2 | few | -
TGTGCCAGTAGTATAGATCGGGCGGGGGGGGAGCAGTTCTTC | CASSIDRAGGEQFF | TRBJ2-1 | 14 | TRBV19 | once | TRBD2
TGTGCCAGCAGTTTAAACAGGGCGTACACTGAAGCTTTCTTT | CASSLNRAYTEAFF | TRBJ1-1 | 14 | TRBV27 | - | -